This paragraph reports one TCR beta chain. This entry is derived from a study of control samples from healthy donors and cancer patients. Some clones are missing from TCRdb's copy, which holds only in-frame ones; the method was immunoSEQ multiplex PCR. Among 75,000 to 80,000 clones listed, under 90% were seen once. Sequencing was done on a sample of PBMCs. The TCR was taken from a woman aged 50 to 60 with colorectal cancer.

Here the CDR3 reads CASSLRGQTQRSYNSPLHF. The DNA for the CDR3 is TGTGCCAGCAGCTTGAGGGGGCAGACCCAACGTTCCTATAATTCACCCCTCCACTTT. V is TRBV5-6 and J is TRBJ1-6; 7 positions agree with TRBD1. The CDR3 length is 19 residues. Germline values: CDR1 SGHDT, CDR2 YYEEEE. The V gene end was trimmed by 1 base and the J gene end by 1 base; junction bases not matched to a gene: 11.